The entry below describes one T cell receptor beta chain. Its cognate antigen is unknown. These data belong to a study of OX40 agonist ivuxolimab in advanced cancers. Study as a whole: Under the entry rules, prior anti-PD-1, anti-PD-L1 or anti-CTLA-4 therapy was allowed, and 40% had some.

Clones were sequenced by immunoSEQ multiplex PCR, and TCRdb holds only the in-frame ones, with some missing. The table lists more than 75,000 clones, about 86% of them singletons, with around 6.6% in the top ten. Broader study findings: The work left the antigen specificity of expanded peripheral T cells undetermined.

The germline V gene has CDR1 MDHEN and CDR2 SYDVKM. The CDR3 runs 13 residues. The junction had 4 bases not matched to a gene; V was cut back by 4 bases and J by 4 bases. This receptor was identified in an adult with an advanced solid tumor such as melanoma, head and neck, liver or kidney cancer. The chain recombines TRBV28 with TRBJ2-7, with 7 bases that match TRBD1. Here the sequenced sample was CD4+ or CD8+ T cells sorted from blood, taken in a trial of the OX40 agonist ivuxolimab. CDR3 residues: CASSSYRGYEQYV. As DNA, the CDR3 is TGTGCCAGCAGTTCCTACAGGGGATACGAGCAGTACGTC.